Detailed here is one T cell receptor (beta chain). What it binds is not known. Every patient had mismatch repair deficiency by PCR or immunohistochemistry. A few pembrolizumab responders had their TCRs sequenced. Here immunoSEQ multiplex PCR was the method, and the copy in TCRdb shows in-frame clones only, minus some. The sample shows tens of thousands of clones, approximately 84% of them seen only once. The data were taken from a study of PD-1 blockade in mismatch repair-deficient tumors. Study-level results: Tumor-resident clones, often undetectable pretreatment in blood, expanded then contracted after pembrolizumab.

Trimming stripped 1 base from V and 4 bases from J, with 8 bases between. This CDR3 contains 13 residues. Germline CDR1 and CDR2: SGHRS and YFSETQ. This receptor was taken from an adult with mismatch repair-deficient cancer. The rearrangement joins TRBV5-1 to TRBJ1-2; TRBD1 is a possible D gene (6 bases). Sequences were derived from peripheral blood, sampled 12 weeks after starting pembrolizumab. The CDR3 bases are TGCGCCAGCAGCTTGCTGGACAGCTATGGCTACACCTTC. This codes for CASSLLDSYGYTF.